This record concerns one T cell receptor (beta chain) sequence. What it binds is unknown. Two oligonucleotides, mixed equimolar, formed the beta constant-region primer covering TRBC1 and TRBC2. Four rounds of PCR amplified the ligated cDNA using nested alpha and beta constant-region primers plus SP2. TCRdb reprocessed the UMI-ligation and nested PCR reads with MiXCR, giving one entry per CDR3 protein. The table shows 120,000 to 150,000 distinct CDR3 sequences, with about 23% occurring only once. The sample is drawn from a study of naive and memory T cell subsets. Germline-derived CDR1 and CDR2 are DFQATT and SNEGSKA (reference sequence). V lost 5 bases and J lost 0, with 8 bases in between. This CDR3 has 13 residues. Regarding the study as a whole: Over 85% of naive TCR sequences appeared only once, unlike memory subsets. A few larger clonotypes appeared in naive repertoires, especially CD8, possibly memory cells re-expressing CD45RA. RNA-based TCR counts may shift with T cell activation and differentiation.

The V call is TRBV20-1, the J call TRBJ2-1; D ambiguous. The sequenced sample was naive CD4+ T cells from blood. The TCR was taken from a human donor in good health. CDR3 amino acids: CSAGPSSYNEQFF. In DNA, the CDR3 is TGCAGTGCTGGCCCCAGCTCCTACAATGAGCAGTTCTTC.